These 17 T cell receptor beta chains came from one sample sequenced in a study of shared clonotypes between healthy human individuals. Method: immunoSEQ multiplex PCR; TCRdb's copy keeps in-frame clones and lacks some. The sample carries over 700,000 clones, over 60% recorded once. The sequenced sample consisted of memory CD4+ T cells sorted from blood. Subset denoted: CD45RA-negative fraction. These receptors were obtained from a woman aged 25 to 45 in good health.

The genes are TRBV5-4 and TRBJ2-3; 12 bases match TRBD2. The germline gives CDR1 SGHNT, CDR2 YYREEE (reference sequence). The CDR3 contains 17 residues. V lost 0 bases to trimming and J lost 7 bases; unmatched junction nucleotides: 9. The CDR3 DNA sequence: TGTGCCAGCAGCTTGGCCTCTAGCGGGAGGGCCATGAATACGCAGTATTTT. This codes for CASSLASSGRAMNTQYF.

This clone was counted between two and nine times. The J gene is TRBJ2-7, the V gene TRBV7-6; no firm D call. Trimming left V 2 bases short and J 0 bases short, with 14 bases between. The V gene's germline CDR1 is SGHVS and CDR2 FNYEAQ. The CDR3 loop spans 16 amino acids. The CDR3 DNA sequence: TGTGCCAGCAGCTTAATCTCGGGTGTCTCCTCCTACGAGCAGTACTTC. The encoded protein is CASSLISGVSSYEQYF.

V is TRBV15 and J is TRBJ1-3; no clear D. The germline CDR1 and CDR2 sequences are LNHNV and YYDKDF (reference sequence). V shed 1 base and J shed 0 bases, with 7 bases lying between them. The CDR3 is made up of 15 amino acids. CDR3 region: CATSRVGGSGNTIYF. CDR3 coding DNA: TGTGCCACCAGCAGAGTTGGTGGCTCTGGAAACACCATATATTTT.

The chain carries TRBV11-2 and TRBJ1-2; weak D call: TRBD1 (6 bases). Germline V gene data show CDR1 as SGHAT and CDR2 as FQNNGV. With 0 bases removed from V and 8 bases from J, the gap between germline ends came to 16 bases. This CDR3 has 15 amino acids. The chain's CDR3 is CASSLDAGGARGYTF. CDR3 nucleotide sequence: TGTGCCAGCAGCTTAGATGCTGGGGGGGCGCGGGGCTACACCTTC.

The chain uses TRBV7-8 and TRBJ2-3; 8 nucleotides agree with TRBD2. Germline V CDR1 and CDR2: SGHVS, FQNEAQ. This CDR3 region has 16 residues. V lost 7 bases, J lost 1 base, and 10 bases stayed unmatched. The CDR3 nucleotides read TGTGCCAGCACCCCAGGAGCGGGAGTGGGCACAGATACGCAGTATTTT. Translating gives CASTPGAGVGTDTQYF.

With respect to this clone: Within the sample, other DNA sequences also encode this same CDR3. The CDR3 coding sequence is TGTGCCAGCAGCCCAGGGACTAGCGGGACCAATGAGCAGTTCTTC. Translated, it gives CASSPGTSGTNEQFF. V usage is TRBV7-9 and J usage is TRBJ2-1, with TRBD2 identical over 13 bases. V lost 5 bases and J lost 6; bases outside the gene matches: 4. The CDR3 runs to 15 residues. Germline CDR1 is SEHNR and CDR2 is FQNEAQ (reference sequence).

The gene calls are TRBV18 and TRBJ2-7, with TRBD2 matching 11 bases. Trimming at V came to 6 bases and at J to 2 bases, leaving 6 bases not matched to a gene. The length of the CDR3 is 15 residues. Germline CDR1 KGHSH, CDR2 LQKENI. The CDR3, as DNA: TGTGCCAGCTCTTCGGGGACTAGCGGAACCTACGAGCAGTACTTC. This translates into CASSSGTSGTYEQYF. The full variable domain, completed using reference TRBV18 and TRBJ2-7, is NAGVMQNPRHLVRRRGQEARLRCSPMKGHSHVYWYRQLPEEGLKFMVYLQKENIIDESGMPKERFSAEFPKEGPSILRIQQVVRGDSAAYFCASSSGTSGTYEQYFGPGTRLTVT.

The V gene is TRBV14, the J gene TRBJ2-1, with D perhaps TRBD2 (5 bases). V was trimmed by 2 bases and J by 5 bases, leaving 13 bases between them. The length of the CDR3 is 15 residues. The germline V gene has CDR1 SGHDN and CDR2 FVKESK. The CDR3 is CASSQRLARDNEQFF. The DNA for the CDR3 is TGTGCCAGCAGCCAACGTCTAGCTCGTGACAATGAGCAGTTCTTC.

This clone was seen a few times. The chain couples TRBV5-1 to TRBJ2-7, with 10 bases matching TRBD2. CDR1 is SGHRS, CDR2 YFSETQ, per germline. V lost 3 bases to trimming and J lost 0 bases; unmatched junction nucleotides: 3. The CDR3 is 15 amino acids. The chain's CDR3 is CASSSLAGYSYEQYF. The CDR3, as DNA: TGCGCCAGCAGCTCACTAGCGGGGTACTCCTACGAGCAGTACTTC. The full variable domain, rest sourced from reference TRBV5-1 and TRBJ2-7, is KAGVTQTPRYLIKTRGQQVTLSCSPISGHRSVSWYQQTPGQGLQFLFEYFSETQRNKGNFPGRFSGRQFSNSRSEMNVSTLELGDSALYLCASSSLAGYSYEQYFGPGTRLTVT.

This clone was detected ten times or more. The chain links TRBV11-3 to TRBJ2-1; D is possibly TRBD2 (6 bases). Looked up from germline, CDR1 is SGHNT and CDR2 is YENEEA. The CDR3 loop spans 14 amino acids. Between the trimmed V and J ends, which lost 8 bases and 6 bases, there was a span of 17 bases. CDR3 DNA sequence: TGTGCCAGCGCCCGGGGGTTAGGGAGCAATGAGCAGTTCTTC. It yields the protein CASARGLGSNEQFF.

This clone was picked up one time. This chain connects TRBV7-2 to TRBJ2-2; 11 bases agree with TRBD2. Germline-derived CDR1 and CDR2 are SGHTA and FQGNSA. This CDR3 is built from 16 residues. With V trimmed by 4 bases and J by 6 bases, 7 bases remained unmatched. CDR3 amino acids: CASSSLAGVGAGELFF. CDR3 bases: TGTGCCAGCAGCTCACTAGCGGGAGTAGGGGCCGGGGAGCTGTTTTTT.

The genes are TRBV2 and TRBJ2-3; D perhaps matches TRBD2 (6 bases). The V gene lost 9 bases and the J gene lost 3 bases, with 19 bases spanning the gap. The CDR3 sequence is 15 residues long. Germline CDR1 SNHLY, CDR2 FYNNEI. The CDR3, as DNA: TGTGCCAGTCAAATCCTAGCGTATGGGACAGATACGCAGTATTTT. Its protein product is CASQILAYGTDTQYF.

The genes are TRBV14 and TRBJ1-2; no definite D call. Germline CDR1 SGHDN, CDR2 FVKESK. The V gene lost 1 base and the J gene lost 3 bases, with 12 bases spanning the gap. The CDR3 is made up of 15 amino acids. The CDR3 sequence is CASSQARGGYYGYTF. CDR3 nucleotides: TGTGCCAGCAGCCAAGCCCGAGGAGGATACTATGGCTACACCTTC.

This chain connects TRBV28 to TRBJ2-7; 12 bases agree with TRBD2. The CDR3 runs to 17 residues. Germline-derived CDR1 and CDR2 are MDHEN and SYDVKM. V dropped 3 bases and J dropped 5; count of bases not matched to a gene: 11. CDR3 residues: CASSLGLAGGPLDEQYF. CDR3 in DNA: TGTGCCAGCAGTTTGGGCCTAGCGGGAGGGCCGCTCGACGAGCAGTACTTC.

This clone has just a few counts. The V call is TRBV28, the J call TRBJ1-2; TRBD1 matches at 10 bases. The germline gives CDR1 MDHEN, CDR2 SYDVKM. V gave up 5 bases and J gave up 4 bases; unmatched junction bases: 7. There are 15 residues in the CDR3. Here the CDR3 DNA reads TGTGCCAGCAGTACTCGGGACAGGGGATCCTATGGCTACACCTTC. This codes for CASSTRDRGSYGYTF.

This clone was detected only once. The chain carries TRBV7-6 and TRBJ2-5; the D gene is possibly TRBD2 (5 bases). This CDR3 is 13 amino acids long. V was trimmed by 8 bases and J by 1 base, leaving 11 bases between them. Looked up from germline, CDR1 is SGHVS and CDR2 is FNYEAQ. The CDR3 DNA reads TGTGCCAGCTGTCCTAGCCCCCAAGAGACCCAGTACTTC. Amino acid sequence: CASCPSPQETQYF.

This clone has a single count. This rearrangement joins TRBV19 to TRBJ1-5; a weak D match, TRBD1 (5 bases). V was shortened by 6 bases and J by 5 bases, with 17 bases between the two germline ends. The V gene's germline CDR1 is LNHDA and CDR2 SQIVND (reference sequence). The CDR3 consists of 15 residues. The CDR3 loop reads CASRVSPLGDQPQHF. The CDR3 nucleotides read TGTGCCAGTAGAGTGTCGCCGTTGGGGGATCAGCCCCAGCATTTT. Looking up the rest from reference TRBV19 and TRBJ1-5 gives the full variable domain: DGGITQSPKYLFRKEGQNVTLSCEQNLNHDAMYWYRQDPGQGLRLIYYSQIVNDFQKGDIAEGYSVSREKKESFPLTVTSAQKNPTAFYLCASRVSPLGDQPQHFGDGTRLSIL.